The rows below give T cell receptor beta chains drawn from one sample of a study of T cell responses to AZD1222 COVID-19 vaccine. Only in-frame clones appear in the TCRdb table, and some are missing; sequencing was by immunoSEQ multiplex PCR. The sample shows around 150,000 clones, about 90% of them seen only once. The sample was peripheral blood, taken 28 days after the second AZD1222 dose. The receptors originated from an adult who received the AZD1222 COVID-19 vaccine. CDR3s include the opening cysteine and the closing phenylalanine or tryptophan. Size is omitted from some rows. Given values are once, few, many or a class for expanded clones.

NA	TRBV3-1/TRBV3-2	TRBJ1-5	CASSQGRNSGPYSNQPQHF
NA	TRBV10-3	TRBJ2-3	CATISAGRFTDTQYF
NA	TRBV7-2	TRBJ2-5	CASSKPGRGATQYF
NA	TRBV18	TRBJ1-5	CASSPGRDYQPQHF
NA	TRBV25-1	TRBJ2-2	CASRAGTGVTGELFF
NA	TRBV30	TRBJ1-3	CAWSARNTIYF
NA	TRBV2	TRBJ2-2	CASSLDRVDTGELFF
NA	TRBV28	TRBJ2-5	CASSTGQGRYQETQYF
NA	TRBV6-5	TRBJ1-5	CASSQKGGNQPQHF
NA	TRBV11-2	TRBJ1-6	CASSLGGNNSPLHF
NA	TRBV6-5	TRBJ1-2	CASSRDRILSYGYTF
NA	TRBV6-2/TRBV6-3	TRBJ2-1	CASSYGGTRGRVGEQFF
NA	TRBV9	TRBJ2-7	CASSGGRAYEQYF
NA	TRBV4-1	TRBJ1-5	CASTLTDISNQPQHF
NA	TRBV30	TRBJ1-5	CAWSAQGQGPQPQHF
NA	TRBV14	TRBJ1-1	CASSQLPSEAFF
NA	TRBV18	TRBJ1-1	CASSPTGGRPEAFF
once	TRBV6-1	TRBJ1-5	CASSEAHKNQPQHF
NA	TRBV30	TRBJ1-6	CAAGPSSYNSPLHF
NA	TRBV5-1	TRBJ2-2	CASSLVAGGNTGELFF
NA	TRBV5-4	TRBJ2-3	CASSWTSGRTDTQYF
NA	TRBV6-1	TRBJ2-7	CASSEIGRSGMDEQYF
NA	TRBV7-3	TRBJ1-2	CASSQDRAGGYTF
NA	TRBV6-6	TRBJ1-4	CASSYGGTNEKLFF
medium-sized	TRBV5-5	TRBJ1-2	CASSLSLSGAFYGYTF
NA	TRBV5-4	TRBJ2-5	CASSLEGGPTQYF
NA	TRBV18	TRBJ2-1	CASSQGSRSSYNEQFF
NA	TRBV6-6	TRBJ2-3	CATLAGGPDTQYF
NA	TRBV14	TRBJ1-2	CASSHGTGGGGYTF
NA	TRBV25-1	TRBJ1-4	CASSVAGVEKLFF
NA	TRBV4-3	TRBJ2-2	CASSQDPSGSVTGELFF
NA	TRBV18	TRBJ1-2	CASSPPRGDKGYTF